What follows are 26 T cell receptor beta chains derived from one specimen sequenced in a study of blood T cell repertoires in COVID-19. Profiling relied on immunoSEQ multiplex PCR, and the TCRdb table lists in-frame clones only, not all of them. The sample lists about 200,000 clones; about 84% were seen once. Sequencing was done on a sample of PBMCs or T cells enriched from blood (not recorded which). The receptors were gathered from a woman aged 40 to 49 with acute COVID-19.

The rearrangement uses TRBV5-1 and TRBJ2-4; D possibly corresponds to TRBD2 (6 bases). V was shortened by 3 bases and J by 0 bases, with 7 bases between the two germline ends. CDR1 is SGHRS, CDR2 YFSETQ, per germline. The CDR3 covers 14 residues. CDR3 protein: CASSWGVAKNIQYF. The DNA for the CDR3 is TGCGCCAGCAGCTGGGGGGTAGCCAAAAACATTCAGTACTTC. Variable domain in full (rest from reference TRBV5-1 and TRBJ2-4): KAGVTQTPRYLIKTRGQQVTLSCSPISGHRSVSWYQQTPGQGLQFLFEYFSETQRNKGNFPGRFSGRQFSNSRSEMNVSTLELGDSALYLCASSWGVAKNIQYFGAGTRLSVL.

The V and J genes are TRBV12-3 or TRBV12-4 and TRBJ1-2; a weak D match, TRBD1 (5 bases). The CDR3 has 12 residues. The germline V and J ends were trimmed by 10 bases and 3 bases, with 12 bases remaining between them. CDR3: CATGRGDYGYTF. The CDR3 DNA sequence: TGTGCCACCGGGAGGGGCGACTATGGCTACACCTTC.

The V and J genes are TRBV24-1 and TRBJ1-5, with TRBD1 matching 7 bases. The CDR3 is 14 residues long. The germline V gene has CDR1 KGHDR and CDR2 SFDVKD. After removal of 3 bases from V and 7 bases from J, the junction contained 5 bases not matched to a gene. The CDR3 region is CATSDNRGVQPQHF. Here the CDR3 DNA reads TGTGCCACCAGTGATAACAGGGGAGTACAGCCCCAGCATTTT.

The J gene is TRBJ1-1, the V gene TRBV6-2 or TRBV6-3; 8 bases fit TRBD1. CDR3 length: 17 amino acids. The V gene's germline CDR1 is MNHEY and CDR2 SVGEGT. The ends lost 0 bases at V and 0 bases at J; junction bases unmatched: 6. The CDR3 is CASSYSLQTGVNTEAFF. The CDR3 nucleotides read TGTGCCAGCAGTTACTCCCTCCAGACAGGGGTGAACACTGAAGCTTTCTTT.

This sequence joins TRBV7-2 and TRBJ1-2, with 8 bases lining up with TRBD1. The length of the CDR3 is 14 residues. Germline-derived CDR1 and CDR2 are SGHTA and FQGNSA. With 4 bases clipped from V and 5 bases from J, the junction kept 6 bases outside the gene matches. CDR3 in amino acids: CASSSRTGRYGYTF. DNA for the CDR3: TGTGCCAGCAGCTCTCGGACAGGGCGGTATGGCTACACCTTC.

V and J are TRBV4-3 and TRBJ1-6; maybe TRBD1 (5 bases). CDR1 is LGHNA and CDR2 is YSLEER in the germline V gene. The CDR3 spans 18 residues. The germline V and J ends were trimmed by 0 bases and 3 bases, with 15 bases remaining between them. The CDR3 protein is CASSQELGTEGYNSPLHF. The CDR3, as DNA: TGCGCCAGCAGCCAAGAATTGGGGACTGAGGGCTATAATTCACCCCTCCACTTT.

V usage is TRBV27 and J usage is TRBJ1-1, with 9 bases fitting TRBD1. The V segment lost 5 bases and the J segment 7 bases; nucleotides outside the gene matches: 14. The germline V gene encodes CDR1 MNHEY and CDR2 SMNVEV (reference sequence). The CDR3 is 16 residues long. Here the CDR3 DNA reads TGTGCCAGCAGTCCAAATTGGACAGGGGTCAGGAGTGAAGCTTTCTTT. The encoded protein is CASSPNWTGVRSEAFF.

This rearrangement joins TRBV6-5 to TRBJ1-2, with D perhaps TRBD1 (5 bases). Trimming removed 2 bases from V and 3 bases from J, with 13 bases in between. This CDR3 contains 15 residues. The germline CDR1 and CDR2 sequences are MNHEY and SVGAGI. The CDR3 here is CASSYGWGLDYGYTF. The DNA for the CDR3 is TGTGCCAGCAGTTACGGATGGGGACTCGACTATGGCTACACCTTC.

The rearrangement links TRBV3-1 (or the pseudogene TRBV3-2) to TRBJ2-3; 13 nucleotides agree with TRBD2. V lost 4 bases to trimming and J lost 1 base; unmatched junction nucleotides: 5. This CDR3 comprises 17 residues. Germline-derived CDR1 and CDR2 are LGHDT and YNNKEL (reference sequence). CDR3 region: CASSRAGTSGGTDTQYF. The CDR3 DNA follows: TGTGCCAGCAGCCGTGCCGGGACTAGCGGGGGCACAGATACGCAGTATTTT.

Of note for this clone: Because the CDR3's place on the DNA is in doubt, the DNA is left out and the CDR3 is given as listed by TCRdb. The CDR3 loop reads CTSSHWGGGSGERQETQYF. This sequence joins TRBV1 and TRBJ2-5; TRBD2 was called by the table and not checked on the DNA. TRBV1 is listed as a pseudogene. The CDR3 sequence runs 19 residues, both termini included.

This clone was seen more than once but under ten times. The chain employs TRBV6-6 and TRBJ1-5; TRBD1 agrees at 7 bases. Per germline, CDR1 MNHNY and CDR2 SVGAGI (reference sequence). The CDR3 has 15 residues. V was pared by 2 bases and J by 3 bases, with 4 bases of the junction left unmatched. The CDR3 DNA reads TGTGCCAGCAGTTACCCGACAGGGCCCAATCAGCCCCAGCATTTT. This encodes CASSYPTGPNQPQHF.

The CDR3 reads CASNNPREWQTQYF. CDR3 nucleotides: TGTGCCAGCAACAACCCCAGGGAATGGCAGACCCAGTACTTC. The V call is TRBV6-5, the J call TRBJ2-5; the D gene is possibly TRBD1 (5 bases). This CDR3 comprises 14 residues. The V end was cut by 7 bases, the J end by 6 bases, with 18 bases between. Looked up from germline, CDR1 is MNHEY and CDR2 is SVGAGI.

The chain joins TRBV7-9 to TRBJ2-3; 8 positions match TRBD1. V was clipped by 4 bases and J by 3 bases; unmatched bases: 12. The CDR3 is 17 residues long. From germline, CDR1 is SEHNR and CDR2 FQNEAQ (reference sequence). In nucleotides, the CDR3 is TGTGCCAGCAGCTCATCCCTCCCCAGGGGGCTGACAGATACGCAGTATTTT. It is translated as CASSSSLPRGLTDTQYF.

The CDR3 sequence is CAWSVERRPLGTDTQYF. CDR3 in DNA: TGTGCCTGGAGTGTCGAGAGGCGGCCCTTGGGCACAGATACGCAGTATTTT. The genes are TRBV30 and TRBJ2-3; D is unresolved. CDR3 length: 17 amino acids. Germline V lookup: CDR1 GTSNPN, CDR2 SVGIG (reference sequence). Trimming removed 0 bases from V and 1 base from J, with 17 bases in between.

The rearrangement joins TRBV29-1 to TRBJ2-2; 7 bases are shared with TRBD1. This CDR3 is built from 14 residues. With 7 bases clipped from V and 1 base from J, the junction kept 6 bases outside the gene matches. CDR1 and CDR2 (germline): SQVTM, ANQGSEA. This CDR3 is CSAYRGENTGELFF. The CDR3 DNA reads as TGCAGCGCTTACAGGGGCGAGAACACCGGGGAGCTGTTTTTT.

The V gene is TRBV15, the J gene TRBJ1-6; 7 bases align to TRBD1. CDR1 and CDR2 (germline): LNHNV, YYDKDF (reference sequence). There are 17 residues in the CDR3. The V and J ends lost 1 base and 3 bases, in that order; junction bases with no gene match: 6. The CDR3 loop is CATSRVGGGGYNSPLHF. The DNA of the CDR3 is TGTGCCACCAGCAGAGTTGGAGGGGGCGGCTATAATTCACCCCTCCACTTT.

The rearrangement links TRBV20-1 to TRBJ1-1; no clear D gene. Germline V gene lookup returns CDR1 DFQATT and CDR2 SNEGSKA (reference sequence). The V and J ends lost 3 bases and 2 bases respectively, with 10 bases between them. The CDR3 is 13 amino acids. In DNA, the CDR3 is TGCAGTGCTAGTCGTCAGTTCAACACTGAAGCTTTCTTT. This translates into CSASRQFNTEAFF.

The chain recombines TRBV5-5 with TRBJ2-7; perhaps TRBD1 as D (6 bases). CDR1 is SGHKS, CDR2 YYEKEE, per germline (reference sequence). Trimming removed 0 bases at V and 3 bases at J, with 10 bases between. The CDR3 totals 14 residues. CDR3 region: CASSLVQGNYEQYF. In DNA, the CDR3 is TGTGCCAGCAGCTTGGTTCAGGGGAACTACGAGCAGTACTTC.

The gene calls are TRBV6-2 or TRBV6-3 and TRBJ2-5, with a tentative D call TRBD1 (6 bases). V was pared by 0 bases and J by 5 bases, with 13 bases between. The CDR3 length is 15 residues. In germline, CDR1 is MNHEY, CDR2 SVGEGT. CDR3 DNA: TGTGCCAGCAGTTACTCGAGGACAGTGACGGAGACCCAGTACTTC. Translation: CASSYSRTVTETQYF.

This clone was detected only a few times. V gene TRBV7-9 combines with J gene TRBJ1-3; possible D gene TRBD1, 6 bases. This CDR3 comprises 14 residues. Germline values: CDR1 SEHNR, CDR2 FQNEAQ (reference sequence). Trimming took 5 bases from V and 0 from J, leaving 8 bases between them. CDR3 region: CASSPQGSGNTIYF. For the CDR3, the DNA is TGTGCCAGCAGCCCACAGGGCTCTGGAAACACCATATATTTT.

This chain joins TRBV6-5 and TRBJ1-2; D possibly corresponds to TRBD1 (5 bases). V lost 6 bases and J lost 0, with 8 bases in between. Germline CDR1 MNHEY, CDR2 SVGAGI. This CDR3 is built from 13 residues. CDR3: CASSDRANYGYTF. In DNA, the CDR3 is TGTGCCAGCAGCGACAGAGCTAACTATGGCTACACCTTC.

The chain carries TRBV7-9 and TRBJ1-1; no firm D call. Per germline, CDR1 SEHNR and CDR2 FQNEAQ (reference sequence). V lost 11 bases and J lost 6, with 13 bases in between. The CDR3 sequence is 11 residues long. CDR3 in amino acids: CACNKVAEAFF. CDR3 DNA: TGTGCCTGCAACAAAGTCGCTGAAGCTTTCTTT. Full variable domain (outside the CDR3, taken from reference TRBV7-9 and TRBJ1-1): DTGVSQNPRHKITKRGQNVTFRCDPISEHNRLYWYRQTLGQGPEFLTYFQNEAQLEKSRLLSDRFSAERPKGSFSTLEIQRTEQGDSAMYLCACNKVAEAFFGQGTRLTVV.

Only a few counts were recorded for this clone. This sequence joins TRBV5-6 and TRBJ2-2; possibly TRBD2 for D (6 bases). This CDR3 is built from 14 residues. Trimming left V 4 bases short and J 5 bases short, with 12 bases between. Germline CDR1 is SGHDT and CDR2 is YYEEEE. CDR3 in amino acids: CASSPGTSTGELFF. In nucleotides, the CDR3 is TGTGCCAGCAGCCCTGGGACTTCAACCGGGGAGCTGTTTTTT.

This chain links TRBV28 with TRBJ1-2; D may be TRBD1 (6 bases). Trimming removed 4 bases from V and 3 bases from J, with 9 bases in between. The CDR3 extends over 13 amino acids. Germline CDR1 is MDHEN and CDR2 is SYDVKM. The CDR3 DNA sequence: TGTGCCAGCAGTTCCGGGACACACTATGGCTACACCTTC. This encodes CASSSGTHYGYTF.

This sequence joins TRBV30 and TRBJ2-1; D is possibly TRBD2 (5 bases). This CDR3 is 15 amino acids long. Germline assignment: CDR1 GTSNPN and CDR2 SVGIG (reference sequence). Trimming took 2 bases from V and 0 from J, leaving 11 bases between them. As DNA, the CDR3 is TGTGCCTGGAGTTCCGCAGGAGGCTCCTACAATGAGCAGTTCTTC. It translates to CAWSSAGGSYNEQFF. Looking up the rest from reference TRBV30 and TRBJ2-1 gives the full variable domain: SQTIHQWPATLVQPVGSPLSLECTVEGTSNPNLYWYRQAAGRGLQLLFYSVGIGQISSEVPQNLSASRPQDRQFILSSKKLLLSDSGFYLCAWSSAGGSYNEQFFGPGTRLTVL.

The chain combines TRBV30 with TRBJ1-2; 8 nucleotides align to TRBD1. CDR1 GTSNPN and CDR2 SVGIG come from the germline V gene (reference sequence). Losses at the gene ends were 7 bases for V and 2 bases for J; bases not matched to a gene: 6. This CDR3 spans 13 amino acids. The CDR3 region is CAFHRGTNYGYTF. CDR3 bases: TGTGCCTTCCACAGGGGGACAAACTATGGCTACACCTTC.